Listed below are T cell receptor beta chains from one sample, sequenced in a study of blood T cell repertoires in COVID-19. Assay: immunoSEQ multiplex PCR; the TCRdb copy retains only in-frame clones and omits some. The sample holds roughly 230,000 clones; around 80% are singletons and the top ten take approximately 8.6%. The material sequenced was peripheral blood. The source is a man aged 40-55 years with active or convalescent COVID-19. Both conserved end residues are part of each CDR3. Each record gives: V gene, clone size, J gene, D gene, CDR3 DNA, CDR3 protein. D genes are given only for firm matches. Not every row has a clone size; where given, it reads once, few, many or a size class.

TRBV19	NA	TRBJ1-6	TRBD1	TGTGCCAGTGGACAGGGGGATAATTCACCCCTCCACTTT	CASGQGDNSPLHF
TRBV30	NA	TRBJ2-7	NA	TGTGCCTGGAGTTCCCAGCAGGGGAGAGAGCAGTACTTC	CAWSSQQGREQYF
TRBV29-1	few	TRBJ1-2	NA	TGCAGCGTGAGGCGGGGGGATGGCTACACCTTC	CSVRRGDGYTF
TRBV5-1	NA	TRBJ1-4	TRBD1	TGCGCCAGCAGCTCACCCAATCGGGACAGGGGGCTAGAAGATGAAAAACTGTTTTTT	CASSSPNRDRGLEDEKLFF
TRBV11-2	NA	TRBJ2-2	TRBD2	TGTGCCAGCAGCTTAGATCGAGGTAGCGGGAGAGTAGGTAGCACCGGGGAGCTGTTTTTT	CASSLDRGSGRVGSTGELFF
TRBV12-3/TRBV12-4	NA	TRBJ1-1	NA	TGTGCCAGCATAGGAGGCTGGTACACTGAAGCTTTCTTT	CASIGGWYTEAFF
TRBV20-1	once	TRBJ1-3	NA	TGCAGTGCTAGTGTGGGGACTTCTGGAAACACCATATATTTT	CSASVGTSGNTIYF
TRBV21-1	NA	TRBJ2-5	NA	TGTGCCAGCAGCCCCAACGACGAGGGGGGGCAAGAGACCCAGTACTTC	CASSPNDEGGQETQYF
TRBV15	NA	TRBJ1-2	NA	TGTGCCACCAGCCTCGGGGTGGACTATGGCTACACCTTC	CATSLGVDYGYTF
TRBV2	once	TRBJ2-5	TRBD2	TGTGCCAGCAGCGGAACCCCGGGACTAGCGGCCCAAGAGACCCAGTACTTC	CASSGTPGLAAQETQYF
TRBV19	NA	TRBJ1-4	TRBD1	TGTGCCAGCCAGGACAGGGGAGGGGAAAAACTGTTTTTT	CASQDRGGEKLFF
TRBV7-2	few	TRBJ1-3	TRBD1	TGTGCCAGCAGCTTAGCAGGACAGGGTTCTGGAAACACCATATATTTT	CASSLAGQGSGNTIYF